A selection of T cell receptor beta chains follows, all from one sample in a study of OX40 agonist ivuxolimab in advanced cancers. Clones were read by immunoSEQ multiplex PCR, and TCRdb kept only the in-frame ones, dropping some. The data show tens of thousands of clones, with roughly nine tenths seen just once and 29% held by the top ten. The sample in question was CD4+ or CD8+ T cells sorted from blood, obtained in a trial of the OX40 agonist ivuxolimab. These receptors all stem from an adult with an advanced solid tumor such as melanoma, head and neck, liver or kidney cancer. Both conserved end residues are part of each CDR3. The D gene is left open where the match is weak. The listing skips clone size in some rows; elsewhere it reads once, few, many or a size class.

-	TRBD2	TRBV4-1	TRBJ2-7	TGCGCCAGCAGCCAAGGGACTAGCGGGAACGAGCAGTACTTC	CASSQGTSGNEQYF
-	-	TRBV2	TRBJ2-2	TGTGCCAGCAGACGGGGTACCGGGGAGCTGTTTTTT	CASRRGTGELFF
-	TRBD1	TRBV7-2	TRBJ2-1	TGTGCCAGCAGCTGGAGGACAGGGGAGGTTGACAATGAGCAGTTCTTC	CASSWRTGEVDNEQFF
-	-	TRBV9	TRBJ2-5	TGTGCCAGCAGCGGGGGGCACGGACAAGAGACCCAGTACTTC	CASSGGHGQETQYF
-	TRBD1	TRBV4-1	TRBJ2-2	TGCGCCAGCACTCGACAGGGGACCACCGGGGAGCTGTTTTTT	CASTRQGTTGELFF
-	-	TRBV4-1	TRBJ1-1	TGCGCCAGCCGCTGGACGGTGAACACTGAAGCTTTCTTT	CASRWTVNTEAFF
-	-	TRBV4-1	TRBJ1-4	TGCGCCAGCAGCCAAGAGGACAGTCTCCCCGAAAAACTGTTTTTT	CASSQEDSLPEKLFF
-	-	TRBV7-9	TRBJ2-7	TGTGCCAGCAGCCTCCAGGTTCGGTCCGAGCAGTACTTC	CASSLQVRSEQYF
-	TRBD2	TRBV9	TRBJ2-1	TGTGCCAGCAGCGATAGCGGGAGCTCCTACAATGAGCAGTTCTTC	CASSDSGSSYNEQFF
-	-	TRBV5-1	TRBJ2-1	TGCGCCAGCAGCTTACTAGATGGTGAGCAGTTCTTC	CASSLLDGEQFF
-	-	TRBV5-1	TRBJ2-3	TGCGCCAGCAGCTTAGGGGACATATCAGATACGCAGTATTTT	CASSLGDISDTQYF
-	-	TRBV7-8	TRBJ2-2	TGTGCCAGCAGCTTTTCTAGGGGACACTCGAACACCGGGGAGCTGTTTTTT	CASSFSRGHSNTGELFF
-	-	TRBV28	TRBJ1-1	TGTGCCAGCAGCCCCACGGGGACCCTCGGCACTGAAGCTTTCTTT	CASSPTGTLGTEAFF
-	TRBD2	TRBV15	TRBJ2-7	TGTGCCACCAGCAGGATAGCGGGAGGTCCGGCCTACGAGCAGTACTTC	CATSRIAGGPAYEQYF
-	TRBD1	TRBV13	TRBJ2-7	TGTGCCAGCAGCTCGGGACAGGGGGCTTCCTACGAGCAGTACTTC	CASSSGQGASYEQYF
-	-	TRBV5-1	TRBJ2-7	TGCGCCAGCAGCGCCGGTGGGCTTCAAGGCTCCTACGAGCAGTACTTC	CASSAGGLQGSYEQYF
-	-	TRBV18	TRBJ2-3	TGTGCCAGCTCCGACTACCTAGATACGCAGTATTTT	CASSDYLDTQYF
-	TRBD2	TRBV4-1	TRBJ2-1	TGCGCCAGCAGCCAGGCGGGAGCGGTAAATGAGCAGTTCTTC	CASSQAGAVNEQFF
-	-	TRBV6-4	TRBJ1-2	TGTGCCAGCAGTGACGGGGAAGGCTATGGCTACACCTTC	CASSDGEGYGYTF
once	-	TRBV28	TRBJ2-7	TGTGCCAGCCGTTCTCCATCGGCTAGCTCCTACGAGCAGTACTTC	CASRSPSASSYEQYF
-	-	TRBV28	TRBJ2-7	TGTGCCACTTCAGGGACCGCCTACGAGCAGTACTTC	CATSGTAYEQYF
-	-	TRBV6-6	TRBJ2-7	TGTGCCAGCAGTATGGGAGACTACGAGCAGTACTTC	CASSMGDYEQYF
-	-	TRBV7-9	TRBJ1-2	TGTGCCAGCAGCTCTCAGGGAGTAGCTAACTATGGCTACACCTTC	CASSSQGVANYGYTF
-	TRBD1	TRBV18	TRBJ1-1	TGTGCCAGCTCACCTAGGACAGGGTGGGATGGCATGAACACTGAAGCTTTCTTT	CASSPRTGWDGMNTEAFF
once	TRBD1	TRBV30	TRBJ2-7	TGTGCCTGGAGTGCCTTCGGGACAGGGTTTTACGAGCAGTACTTC	CAWSAFGTGFYEQYF
-	-	TRBV27	TRBJ2-7	TGTGCCAGCAGTTACGCAGGGAACGAGCAGTACTTC	CASSYAGNEQYF
-	-	TRBV5-1	TRBJ2-7	TGCGCCAGCAGCCCTTTTGAGTCCTACGAGCAGTACTTC	CASSPFESYEQYF
-	-	TRBV7-6	TRBJ2-7	TGTGCCAGCAGCTTGGGGACGAGCGAGCAGTACTTC	CASSLGTSEQYF
medium-sized	TRBD2	TRBV19	TRBJ2-7	TGTGCCACCTCACATAGCGGGAACCCCTCCTACGAGCAGTACTTC	CATSHSGNPSYEQYF
once	TRBD1	TRBV5-5	TRBJ2-7	TGTGCCAGCAGCTTCTGGACAGGCCACGAGCAGTACTTC	CASSFWTGHEQYF
-	TRBD1	TRBV27	TRBJ1-2	TGTGCCAGCAGTCCGACAGGGAACTATGGCTACACCTTC	CASSPTGNYGYTF
-	-	TRBV6-5	TRBJ1-1	TGTGCCAGCAGTTACTCGGTGGGGGCGAACACTGAAGCTTTCTTT	CASSYSVGANTEAFF
-	TRBD2	TRBV19	TRBJ2-3	TGTGCCAGTAGTGGAGGACTAGCGGGAGATACGCAGTATTTT	CASSGGLAGDTQYF
few	TRBD2	TRBV7-9	TRBJ2-5	TGTGCCAGCAGCAGTCTAGCGGAGCGCCAAGAGACCCAGTACTTC	CASSSLAERQETQYF
-	-	TRBV7-9	TRBJ1-3	TGTGCCAGCAGCTCCTCCCTCTCTGGAAACACCATATATTTT	CASSSSLSGNTIYF
-	-	TRBV13	TRBJ2-1	TGTGCCAGCAGCACCAAAACAGGGATGAGGCGATATGAGCAGTTCTTC	CASSTKTGMRRYEQFF
-	-	TRBV6-1	TRBJ2-7	TGTGCCAGTAGGTTGGCCGGAGACTACGAGCAGTACTTC	CASRLAGDYEQYF
-	-	TRBV19	TRBJ2-7	TGTGCCAGTAGTATCTGGGCGGTAGAGGTAGACGAGCAGTACTTC	CASSIWAVEVDEQYF
-	-	TRBV25-1	TRBJ1-4	TGTGCCAGCAGTGAATATACAGTCTACGAAAAACTGTTTTTT	CASSEYTVYEKLFF
-	TRBD2	TRBV7-9	TRBJ2-2	TGTGCCAGCAGCTCGCTGACTAGCGGGAGCCGGGAGCTGTTTTTT	CASSSLTSGSRELFF
-	-	TRBV12-1	TRBJ2-7	TGTGCCAGCAGCTTTGCCGCCCGGAGTCCCTACGAGCAGTACTTC	CASSFAARSPYEQYF
-	-	TRBV5-6	TRBJ2-1	TGTGCCAGCAGGGAGGGGGGAATCGCGTATGAGCAGTTCTTC	CASREGGIAYEQFF
-	TRBD1	TRBV27	TRBJ2-5	TGTGCCAGCAGCTACAGGGGGCCGGAGACCCAGTACTTC	CASSYRGPETQYF
-	-	TRBV27	TRBJ2-7	TGTGCCAGCATTCCCTACGAGCAGTACTTC	CASIPYEQYF
-	-	TRBV28	TRBJ1-1	TGTGCCAGCAGTTTATTGGGGGAATTAGTCACTGAAGCTTTCTTT	CASSLLGELVTEAFF
-	-	TRBV29-1	TRBJ2-7	TGCAGCGTTGAAGATCGAACACGGAGCTCCTACGAGCAGTACTTC	CSVEDRTRSSYEQYF
-	-	TRBV13	TRBJ2-3	TGTGCCAGCAGCTTGCGGGGTACTAGCACAGATACGCAGTATTTT	CASSLRGTSTDTQYF
-	-	TRBV2	TRBJ1-1	TGTGCCAGCAAGGAAGGTTCGGAGAACACTGAAGCTTTCTTT	CASKEGSENTEAFF
-	-	TRBV7-9	TRBJ1-1	TGTGCCAGCAGCGAGGTGGGTTTGGACACTGAAGCTTTCTTT	CASSEVGLDTEAFF
-	TRBD2	TRBV28	TRBJ2-3	TGTGCCAGCAGTCCTGGGACTAGCGGGCTTGATCCAAGCACAGATACGCAGTATTTT	CASSPGTSGLDPSTDTQYF